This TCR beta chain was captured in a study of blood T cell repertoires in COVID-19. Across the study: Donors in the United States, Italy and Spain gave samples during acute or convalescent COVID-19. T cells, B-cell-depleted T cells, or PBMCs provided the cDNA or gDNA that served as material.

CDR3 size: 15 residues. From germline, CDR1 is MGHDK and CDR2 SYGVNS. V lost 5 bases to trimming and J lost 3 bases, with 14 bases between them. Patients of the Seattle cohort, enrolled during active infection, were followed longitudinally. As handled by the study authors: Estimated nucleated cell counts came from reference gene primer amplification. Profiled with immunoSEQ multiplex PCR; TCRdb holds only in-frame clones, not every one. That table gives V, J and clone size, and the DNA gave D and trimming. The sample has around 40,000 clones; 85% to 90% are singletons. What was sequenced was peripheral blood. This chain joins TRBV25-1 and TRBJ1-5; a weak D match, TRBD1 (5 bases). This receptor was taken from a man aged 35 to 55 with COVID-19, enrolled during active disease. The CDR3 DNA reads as TGTGCCAGCAGTCCCCAGGGTAGTGCCAATCAGCCCCAGCATTTT. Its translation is CASSPQGSANQPQHF.